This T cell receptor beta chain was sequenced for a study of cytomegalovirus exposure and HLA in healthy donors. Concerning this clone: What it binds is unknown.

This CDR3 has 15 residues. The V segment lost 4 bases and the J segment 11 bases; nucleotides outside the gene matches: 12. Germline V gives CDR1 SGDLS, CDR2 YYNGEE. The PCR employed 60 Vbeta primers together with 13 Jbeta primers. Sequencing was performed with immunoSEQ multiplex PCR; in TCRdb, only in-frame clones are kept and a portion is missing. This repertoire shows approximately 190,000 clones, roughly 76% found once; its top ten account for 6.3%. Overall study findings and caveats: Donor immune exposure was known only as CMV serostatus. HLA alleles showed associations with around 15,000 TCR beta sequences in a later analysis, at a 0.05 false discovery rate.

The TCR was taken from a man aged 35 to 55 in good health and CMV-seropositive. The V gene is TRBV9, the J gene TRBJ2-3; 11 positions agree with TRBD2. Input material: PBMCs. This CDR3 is CASSLKGLADIGQYF. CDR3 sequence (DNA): TGTGCCAGCAGCTTAAAGGGACTAGCGGATATCGGGCAGTATTTT.